This is a list of T cell receptor beta chains from one sample in a study of CD8 T cells in ankylosing spondylitis. TCRdb independently ran MiXCR on the 5' RACE reads; one entry per CDR3 protein. The table lists about 340,000 distinct CDR3 sequences, around 15% of them singletons. The sample consisted of blood, either unsorted or a sorted T cell fraction (not recorded which). The receptors originated from a male donor with ankylosing spondylitis or in good health (not recorded which). Both conserved end residues are part of each CDR3. Fields, in order: J gene, D gene, clone size, V gene, CDR3 DNA, CDR3 protein. D genes are given only for firm matches. Clone sizes are given selectively: once, few, many, or a class where the clone is expanded.

TRBJ1-1,.,.,TRBV3-1,TGTGCCAGCAGCCACTTAGGGAACCTGAACACTGAAGCTTTCTTT,CASSHLGNLNTEAFF
TRBJ1-5,.,many,TRBV6-5,TGTGCCAGCAGTTCCGGGGGGCTGGTGCAGCCCCAGCATTTT,CASSSGGLVQPQHF
TRBJ2-2,TRBD1,.,TRBV7-6,TGTGCCAGCAGCCTAAGGACAGGGGGCTTCGACACCGGGGAGCTGTTTTTT,CASSLRTGGFDTGELFF
TRBJ2-7,TRBD1,few,TRBV5-1,TGCGCCAGCAGCGGGAGGACAGGGACGTACGAGCAGTACTTC,CASSGRTGTYEQYF
TRBJ1-1,.,many,TRBV5-1,TGCGCCAGCAGCCCGCAAACAGGGTATAAGAACACTGAAGCTTTCTTT,CASSPQTGYKNTEAFF
TRBJ1-2,.,.,TRBV10-3,TGTGCCATCAGTGTGGGGGCGGATAACTATGGCTACACCTTC,CAISVGADNYGYTF
TRBJ2-6,.,.,TRBV12-3/TRBV12-4,TGTGCCAGCACCCTTAGTGTTCCTGGGGCCAACGTCCTGACTTTC,CASTLSVPGANVLTF
TRBJ2-1,TRBD1,few,TRBV6-6,TGTGCCAGCAGTCCTTCACAGGGGAATGAGCAGTTCTTC,CASSPSQGNEQFF
TRBJ2-7,.,many,TRBV6-5,TGTGCCAGCAGTTACTCGCGGGGTTCATACGAGCAGTACTTC,CASSYSRGSYEQYF
TRBJ2-7,TRBD1,few,TRBV6-5,TGTGCCAGCAGTTACTCCGGGACAGGGAGCCACGAGCAGTACTTC,CASSYSGTGSHEQYF
TRBJ2-3,.,.,TRBV7-2,TGTGCCAGCAGCTTCGTGGTCAGCACAGATACGCAGTATTTT,CASSFVVSTDTQYF
TRBJ2-7,TRBD1,.,TRBV20-1,TGCAGTGCTAGGGAACAGGGGGCGCCGGGCGAGCAGTACTTC,CSAREQGAPGEQYF
TRBJ1-5,TRBD1,.,TRBV6-5,TGTGCCAGCAGTTACGGGACAGGGGCCAATCAGCCCCAGCATTTT,CASSYGTGANQPQHF
TRBJ2-7,TRBD1,many,TRBV27,TGTGCCAGCAGTACCTACAGGGGACGGGATACAGAGCAGTACTTC,CASSTYRGRDTEQYF
TRBJ2-2,.,many,TRBV12-3/TRBV12-4,TGTGCCAGCAGTTACCAGGCAGCCACCGGGGAGCTGTTTTTT,CASSYQAATGELFF
TRBJ1-1,.,many,TRBV12-3/TRBV12-4,TGTGCCAGCAGTTCACGGACAGAGAACACTGAAGCTTTCTTT,CASSSRTENTEAFF
TRBJ2-7,.,.,TRBV4-2,TGTGCCAGCAGCCAACTGACAACCTACGAGCAGTACTTC,CASSQLTTYEQYF
TRBJ2-1,.,.,TRBV12-3/TRBV12-4,TGTGCCAGCAGTTTGGGGCCGCTGGGGAACAATGAGCAGTTCTTC,CASSLGPLGNNEQFF
TRBJ1-5,.,few,TRBV28,TGTGCCAGCAGTTCACAGGACAGTTCCAATCAGCCCCAGCATTTT,CASSSQDSSNQPQHF
TRBJ2-7,.,few,TRBV5-1,TGCGCCAGCAGCTTGACTCCACCCTCCTACGAGCAGTACTTC,CASSLTPPSYEQYF
TRBJ2-7,.,.,TRBV28,TGTGCCAGCAGGGTAACAGGCCTCTCCTACGAGCAGTACTTC,CASRVTGLSYEQYF
TRBJ2-7,TRBD2,many,TRBV5-1,TGCGCCAGCAGCTTGGCCGGGCCTAGCGGGGGGACCGCCTACGAGCAGTACTTC,CASSLAGPSGGTAYEQYF
TRBJ2-5,TRBD1,medium-sized,TRBV7-2,TGTGCCAGCAGCTCCCTGGGGACAGGGGAAGAGACCCAGTACTTC,CASSSLGTGEETQYF
TRBJ2-5,.,many,TRBV12-3/TRBV12-4,TGTGCCAGCAGCACCGACAGGAGAGGGGAGACCCAGTACTTC,CASSTDRRGETQYF
TRBJ2-7,TRBD1,.,TRBV12-3/TRBV12-4,TGTGCCAGCAGTTATTCGACAGGGGACCCGGGACGGGAGCAGTACTTC,CASSYSTGDPGREQYF
TRBJ2-7,TRBD2,.,TRBV4-1,TGCGCCAGCAGCCCCCGGGGCGGGAGGAGAGTCTCCTACGAGCAGTACTTC,CASSPRGGRRVSYEQYF
TRBJ2-1,TRBD2,few,TRBV6-5,TGTGCCAGCAGTTCCCATAGCGGGACCGGTGAGCAGTTCTTC,CASSSHSGTGEQFF
TRBJ2-6,.,few,TRBV3-1,TGTGCCAGCAGCCAACTGTTTCTCTCTGGGGCCAACGTCCTGACTTTC,CASSQLFLSGANVLTF
TRBJ2-5,.,.,TRBV7-2,TGTGCCAGCAGCTTAGGGGGTATCCTACAAGAGACCCAGTACTTC,CASSLGGILQETQYF
TRBJ1-5,.,.,TRBV7-8,TGTGCCAGCAGCTTAGTGCGGTCACCTGGGGGGCCCCAGCATTTT,CASSLVRSPGGPQHF
TRBJ2-7,.,many,TRBV10-3,TGTGCCATCCAAGGGCAGGAGTCAAACGAGCAGTACTTC,CAIQGQESNEQYF
TRBJ2-2,TRBD2,.,TRBV20-1,TGCAGTGCTAGAGGGAATAGCGGGGCCGCGGCGAACACCGGGGAGCTGTTTTTT,CSARGNSGAAANTGELFF
TRBJ2-1,TRBD1,.,TRBV25-1,TGTGCCAGCAGTGCCGGGACAGGGCTCTACAATGAGCAGTTCTTC,CASSAGTGLYNEQFF
TRBJ2-7,.,.,TRBV5-1,TGCGCCAGCAGCTTGGGTGGGACGGGAGCCTACGAGCAGTACTTC,CASSLGGTGAYEQYF
TRBJ2-6,.,few,TRBV10-3,TGTGCCATCAGTGAACAGGGCTCTGGGGCCAACGTCCTGACTTTC,CAISEQGSGANVLTF
TRBJ2-4,.,few,TRBV5-1,TGCGCCAGCAGCTTGTCCGACTACAAGAACATTCAGTACTTC,CASSLSDYKNIQYF
TRBJ1-1,.,.,TRBV10-3,TGTGCCATCAGCCGGGGACAGAACACTGAAGCTTTCTTT,CAISRGQNTEAFF
TRBJ1-2,TRBD1,few,TRBV11-2,TGTGCCAGCAGCTTAGTCGGGACAGGGGGCCTCGGAGGCTACACCTTC,CASSLVGTGGLGGYTF
TRBJ2-2,TRBD1,many,TRBV29-1,TGCAGCGTTCGAGGGGGCCAAAACACCGGGGAGCTGTTTTTT,CSVRGGQNTGELFF
TRBJ1-1,.,few,TRBV10-3,TGTGCCATCAGCCTGGACGGGGCCGGGAACACTGAAGCTTTCTTT,CAISLDGAGNTEAFF
TRBJ2-1,.,.,TRBV7-9,TGTGCCAGCAGCCTGGACCTGATGGATGGGAGCGGTGAGCAGTTCTTC,CASSLDLMDGSGEQFF
TRBJ2-2,TRBD1,.,TRBV6-1,TGTGCCGGGCGACAGGGGGCAAACACCGGGGAGCTGTTTTTT,CAGRQGANTGELFF
TRBJ2-1,.,few,TRBV7-9,TGTGCCAGCAGGAAACTTAGGGAAAACCAAAATGAGCAGTTCTTC,CASRKLRENQNEQFF
TRBJ2-3,TRBD2,many,TRBV7-8,TGTGCCAGCAGCTTACAGGCGGCTAGCGGGAGTGATACGCAGTATTTT,CASSLQAASGSDTQYF
TRBJ2-3,.,.,TRBV6-4,TGTGCCAGCAGTGAAAATCTCCTCACAGATACGCAGTATTTT,CASSENLLTDTQYF
TRBJ2-3,.,.,TRBV5-1,TGCGCCAGCAGCTTGGAGGGGAAGGGGACAGATACGCAGTATTTT,CASSLEGKGTDTQYF
TRBJ1-4,.,.,TRBV6-1,TGTGCCAGCACCATGACGCGGGGCGGTGAAAAACTGTTTTTT,CASTMTRGGEKLFF
TRBJ1-2,.,few,TRBV12-3/TRBV12-4,TGTGCCAGCAGCGCAGAGGTTTATGGCTACACCTTC,CASSAEVYGYTF
TRBJ2-5,.,.,TRBV4-1,TGCGCCAGCAGCCAAGATCCCGGAGAGACCCAGTACTTC,CASSQDPGETQYF
TRBJ2-5,TRBD2,.,TRBV25-1,TGTGCCAGCAGTGGGGTCCGGGGGGCCCAGTACTTC,CASSGVRGAQYF
TRBJ2-3,.,.,TRBV9,TGTGCCAGCAGCGTAGGGAGGTCTTTAGGAGATACGCAGTATTTT,CASSVGRSLGDTQYF
TRBJ2-5,TRBD2,many,TRBV12-3/TRBV12-4,TGTGCCAGCAGCCCGGGACTAGTGTTAGAGACCCAGTACTTC,CASSPGLVLETQYF
TRBJ2-5,TRBD2,few,TRBV19,TGTGCCAGCAGGACTAGCGGGACTGGAACCCAAGAGACCCAGTACTTC,CASRTSGTGTQETQYF
TRBJ1-2,.,many,TRBV15,TGTGCCACCAGCAGGCTTGGCTATGGCTACACCTTC,CATSRLGYGYTF
TRBJ2-3,.,many,TRBV5-1,TGTGCCAGCAGTTTGGGAGGGGGCGCAGATACGCAGTATTTT,CASSLGGGADTQYF